This T cell receptor beta chain stems from a study of blood T cells in healthy people across ages. Study-wide context: About one barcoded beta molecule per two T cells came from capture by template switching.

CDR3 length: 14 residues. The V and J ends lost 5 bases and 8 bases, in that order; junction bases with no gene match: 11. CDR1 is SEHNR, CDR2 FQNEAQ, per germline (reference sequence). A second roughly 7 to 12 cycle PCR used barcoded and J-beta primers. From the 5' RACE reads, TCRdb called clonotypes with MiXCR, one entry per CDR3 protein. The sample holds around 1,700,000 distinct CDR3 sequences, 28% seen once. This clonotype was detected only once. Its specificity is unknown. A much larger clone differs by one base, so this may be a read error. Healthy Caucasian individuals from Russia aged about 6 to 95 were enrolled as donors. Notes on the study in general: There was a strong correlation between TCR beta diversity and naive T cell percentage.

The rearrangement joins TRBV7-9 to TRBJ1-2; 7 nucleotides match TRBD1. The sequencing input was blood. This clonotype was obtained from a woman in her 30s in good health. CDR3 residues: CASSHRLGGEGYTF. The CDR3 DNA sequence: TGTGCCAGCAGCCACCGCCTAGGGGGCGAGGGCTACACCTTC.